The entry below describes one T cell receptor (beta chain). As yet, its antigen is unknown. The V gene end was trimmed by 4 bases and the J gene end by 7 bases; junction bases not matched to a gene: 7. The V gene's germline CDR1 is SGHKS and CDR2 YYEKEE (reference sequence). The CDR3 spans 13 residues. This record comes from a study of T cells after yellow fever vaccination. Study conclusions and caveats: Abundant bulk-population clonotypes could contaminate the FACS-sorted repertoires.

Making TCR cDNA involved 5'RACE template switching, which added UMIs and a universal primer site. TCRdb ran MiXCR on the 5' RACE reads and lists one entry per CDR3 protein. Altogether around 350,000 distinct CDR3 sequences are present, roughly 6.2% being singletons, with the ten largest covering 15%. The sample here was PBMCs, taken 5 days after the yellow fever booster vaccination. The receptor was isolated from a man aged 25 to 45 who received the YFV17D yellow fever vaccine. The rearrangement joins TRBV5-5 to TRBJ2-7, with 8 bases fitting TRBD1. In nucleotides, the CDR3 is TGTGCCAGCAGCACGGGGACAGGTGGGGAGCAGTACTTC. The encoded protein is CASSTGTGGEQYF.